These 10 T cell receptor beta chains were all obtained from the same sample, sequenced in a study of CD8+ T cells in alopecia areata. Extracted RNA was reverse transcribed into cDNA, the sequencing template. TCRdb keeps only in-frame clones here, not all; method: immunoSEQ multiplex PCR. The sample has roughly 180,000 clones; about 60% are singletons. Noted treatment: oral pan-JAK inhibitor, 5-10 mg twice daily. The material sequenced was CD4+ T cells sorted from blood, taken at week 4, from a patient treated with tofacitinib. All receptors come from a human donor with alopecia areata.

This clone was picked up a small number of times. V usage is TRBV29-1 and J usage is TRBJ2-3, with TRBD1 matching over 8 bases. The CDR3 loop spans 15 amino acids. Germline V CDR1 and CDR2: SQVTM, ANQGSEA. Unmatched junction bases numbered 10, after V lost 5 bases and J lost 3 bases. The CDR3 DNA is TGCAGCGTTCACGGGCAGGGGGCATCGACAGATACGCAGTATTTT. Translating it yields CSVHGQGASTDTQYF.

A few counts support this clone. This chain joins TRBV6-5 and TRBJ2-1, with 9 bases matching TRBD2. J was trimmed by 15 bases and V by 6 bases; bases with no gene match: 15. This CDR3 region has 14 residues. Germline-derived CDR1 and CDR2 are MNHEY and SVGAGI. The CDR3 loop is CASSEDHSGGETFF. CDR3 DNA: TGTGCCAGCAGCGAAGACCATAGCGGGGGAGAGACGTTCTTC.

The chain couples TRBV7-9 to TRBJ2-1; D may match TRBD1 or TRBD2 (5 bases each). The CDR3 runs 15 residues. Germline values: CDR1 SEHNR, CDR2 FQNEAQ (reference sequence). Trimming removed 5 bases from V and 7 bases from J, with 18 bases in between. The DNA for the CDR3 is TGTGCCAGCAGCATCAAAACGGGACCGCTGAATGAGCAGTTCTTC. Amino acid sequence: CASSIKTGPLNEQFF. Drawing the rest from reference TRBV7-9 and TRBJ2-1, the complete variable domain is DTGVSQNPRHKITKRGQNVTFRCDPISEHNRLYWYRQTLGQGPEFLTYFQNEAQLEKSRLLSDRFSAERPKGSFSTLEIQRTEQGDSAMYLCASSIKTGPLNEQFFGPGTRLTVL.

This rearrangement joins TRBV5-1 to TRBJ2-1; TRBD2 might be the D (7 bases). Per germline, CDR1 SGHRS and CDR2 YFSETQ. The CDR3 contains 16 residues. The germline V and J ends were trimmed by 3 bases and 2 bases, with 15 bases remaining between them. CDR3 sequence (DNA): TGCGCCAGCAGCTCCCCGAGGGGGGGGCCCTACAATGAGCAGTTCTTC. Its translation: CASSSPRGGPYNEQFF.

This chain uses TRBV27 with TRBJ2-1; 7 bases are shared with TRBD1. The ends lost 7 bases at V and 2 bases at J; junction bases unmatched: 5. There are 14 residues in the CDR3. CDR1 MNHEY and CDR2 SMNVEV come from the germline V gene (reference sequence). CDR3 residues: CASTKQGTYNEQFF. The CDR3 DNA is TGTGCCAGCACAAAACAGGGGACCTACAATGAGCAGTTCTTC.

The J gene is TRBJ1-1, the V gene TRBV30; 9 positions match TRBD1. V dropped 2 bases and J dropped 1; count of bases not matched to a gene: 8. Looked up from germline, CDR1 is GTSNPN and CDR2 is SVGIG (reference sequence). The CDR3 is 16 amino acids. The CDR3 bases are TGTGCCTGGAGTCCAACCGGGACAGGGACGAACACTGAAGCTTTCTTT. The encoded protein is CAWSPTGTGTNTEAFF.

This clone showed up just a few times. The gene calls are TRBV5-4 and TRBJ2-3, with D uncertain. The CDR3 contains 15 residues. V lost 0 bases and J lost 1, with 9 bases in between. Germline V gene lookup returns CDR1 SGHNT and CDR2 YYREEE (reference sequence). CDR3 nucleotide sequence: TGTGCCAGCAGCTTGGAGCAGAGGCGCACAGATACGCAGTATTTT. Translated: CASSLEQRRTDTQYF.

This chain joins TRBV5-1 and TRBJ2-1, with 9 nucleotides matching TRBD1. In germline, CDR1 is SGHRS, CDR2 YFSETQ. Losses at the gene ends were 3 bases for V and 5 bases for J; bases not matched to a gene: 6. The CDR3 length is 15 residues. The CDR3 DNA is TGCGCCAGCAGCTGGGGGGACAGGGTGAACAATGAGCAGTTCTTC. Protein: CASSWGDRVNNEQFF.

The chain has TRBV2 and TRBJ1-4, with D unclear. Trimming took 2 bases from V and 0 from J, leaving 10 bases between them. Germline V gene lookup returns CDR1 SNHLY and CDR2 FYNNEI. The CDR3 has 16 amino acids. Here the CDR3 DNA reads TGTGCCAGCAGTGAACAGAGCGGCTCAACTAATGAAAAACTGTTTTTT. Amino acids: CASSEQSGSTNEKLFF.

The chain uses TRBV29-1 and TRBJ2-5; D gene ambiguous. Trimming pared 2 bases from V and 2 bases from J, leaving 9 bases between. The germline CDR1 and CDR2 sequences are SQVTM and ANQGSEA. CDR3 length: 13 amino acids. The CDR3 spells CSVEPHSQETQYF. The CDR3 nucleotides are TGCAGCGTTGAACCCCACAGTCAAGAGACCCAGTACTTC.